The 24 T cell receptor beta chains reported below all come from one sample, sequenced in a study of cytomegalovirus exposure and HLA in healthy donors. The study ran its PCR with 60 Vbeta and 13 Jbeta primers. Profiled with immunoSEQ multiplex PCR; TCRdb holds only in-frame clones, not every one. The table has 120,000 or so clones, 83% seen once; the top ten hold approximately 20%. The material sequenced was PBMCs. The receptors shown here come from a young man in good health and CMV-seropositive.

The chain carries TRBV9 and TRBJ1-4; perhaps TRBD1 as D (6 bases). The CDR3 loop spans 14 amino acids. CDR1 SGDLS and CDR2 YYNGEE come from the germline V gene. V shed 2 bases and J shed 5 bases, with 10 bases lying between them. CDR3 residues: CASSVQGQNEKLFF. As DNA, the CDR3 is TGTGCCAGCAGCGTTCAGGGGCAAAATGAAAAACTGTTTTTT.

This chain links TRBV6-4 with TRBJ2-3; 8 bases are a match to TRBD2. Germline loops: CDR1 MRHNA, CDR2 SNTAGT. The CDR3 spans 15 residues. V was pared by 3 bases and J by 0 bases, with 2 bases of the junction left unmatched. CDR3 sequence: CASSESGGSTDTQYF. CDR3 DNA: TGTGCCAGCAGTGAAAGCGGGGGTAGCACAGATACGCAGTATTTT.

This chain connects TRBV6-4 to TRBJ2-3; 10 bases are shared with TRBD2. The CDR3 consists of 14 residues. Germline CDR1 reads MRHNA; CDR2 reads SNTAGT. V shed 4 bases, J shed 4 bases, and the junction held 2 bases outside the gene matches. In DNA form, the CDR3 reads TGTGCCAGCAGTGCTAGCGGGGGTTCAGATACGCAGTATTTT. Translation: CASSASGGSDTQYF.

This clone occurred once. J is TRBJ2-1 and V is TRBV6-5; the D gene is possibly TRBD2 (6 bases). The CDR3 sequence is 15 residues long. Germline loops: CDR1 MNHEY, CDR2 SVGAGI. V lost 0 bases, J lost 6 bases, and 12 bases lay in between. The CDR3 DNA reads as TGTGCCAGCAGTTACTCTGAGGAGGGCTCCAATGAGCAGTTCTTC. Encoded protein: CASSYSEEGSNEQFF.

The CDR3 DNA reads TGTGCCAGCACTGCGGACAGGAGTTCACCCCTCCACTTT. It codes for CASTADRSSPLHF. V gene TRBV6-6 combines with J gene TRBJ1-6; TRBD1 matches 7 bases. CDR1 and CDR2 (germline): MNHNY, SVGAGI (reference sequence). With V trimmed by 7 bases and J by 9 bases, 6 bases remained unmatched. The CDR3 runs to 13 residues.

The CDR3 sequence is CASSQPRDRDTDTQYF. Here the CDR3 DNA reads TGCGCCAGCAGTCAACCCCGGGACAGGGATACAGATACGCAGTATTTT. The V call is TRBV23-1, the J call TRBJ2-3, with 9 bases lining up with TRBD1. TRBV23-1 is an open reading frame, and its role is uncertain. J lost 3 bases, V lost 2 bases, and 6 bases had no gene match. The CDR3 runs 16 residues.

This chain joins TRBV9 and TRBJ1-6; 8 positions agree with TRBD1. The CDR3 covers 15 residues. V was clipped by 0 bases and J by 9 bases; unmatched bases: 5. Germline CDR1 is SGDLS and CDR2 is YYNGEE. This chain's CDR3 is CASSVDGQGGSPLHF. The CDR3 DNA reads TGTGCCAGCAGCGTAGACGGACAGGGTGGTTCACCCCTCCACTTT. The whole variable domain, remainder taken from reference TRBV9 and TRBJ1-6, is DSGVTQTPKHLITATGQRVTLRCSPRSGDLSVYWYQQSLDQGLQFLIQYYNGEERAKGNILERFSAQQFPDLHSELNLSSLELGDSALYFCASSVDGQGGSPLHFGNGTRLTVT.

V gene TRBV7-9 combines with J gene TRBJ1-5; D is unresolved. The CDR3 runs to 13 residues. Germline V gene lookup returns CDR1 SEHNR and CDR2 FQNEAQ (reference sequence). Trimming shortened V by 1 base and J by 5 bases, and 6 bases separated the two germline ends. CDR3: CASSLEADQPQHF. In DNA, the CDR3 is TGTGCCAGCAGCTTAGAAGCTGATCAGCCCCAGCATTTT.

The chain has TRBV7-9 and TRBJ1-2; 12 bases map to TRBD1. CDR1 is SEHNR and CDR2 is FQNEAQ in the germline V gene (reference sequence). CDR3 length: 14 amino acids. The V gene end was trimmed by 7 bases and the J gene end by 6 bases; junction bases not matched to a gene: 6. In nucleotides, the CDR3 is TGTGCCAGCACCGTGGGGACAGGGGGCGATGGCTACACCTTC. Translated: CASTVGTGGDGYTF.

The CDR3 DNA follows: TGTGCCAGCAGCTTATTGGGCCTATACACCGGGGAGCTGTTTTTT. Its translation: CASSLLGLYTGELFF. The gene calls are TRBV5-6 and TRBJ2-2; D is ambiguous. V dropped 2 bases and J dropped 3 bases, with 11 bases sitting between them. Per germline, CDR1 SGHDT and CDR2 YYEEEE. The CDR3 is 15 amino acids.

This clone was counted between two and nine times. The J gene is TRBJ2-7, the V gene TRBV13; the match to TRBD1 covers 9 bases. There are 14 residues in the CDR3. The V gene's germline CDR1 is PRHDT and CDR2 FYEKMQ (reference sequence). The V gene end was trimmed by 5 bases and the J gene end by 2 bases; junction bases not matched to a gene: 4. The DNA for the CDR3 is TGTGCCAGCAGCGCGCGACAGGGGGCCTACGAGCAGTACTTC. Translated, it gives CASSARQGAYEQYF.

This clone was found a few times. J is TRBJ2-1 and V is TRBV19; 7 nucleotides match TRBD2. This CDR3 spans 16 amino acids. V trimming: 4 bases; J trimming: 1 base; junction bases outside the gene matches: 7. Germline values: CDR1 LNHDA, CDR2 SQIVND (reference sequence). CDR3: CASSTKAGSSYNEQFF. The CDR3 nucleotides read TGTGCCAGTAGTACGAAAGCGGGGTCATCCTACAATGAGCAGTTCTTC.

Turning to this clone: It is unclear where the CDR3 begins or ends on the DNA, so no DNA is shown, and the CDR3 is as TCRdb lists it. The chain links TRBV9 to TRBJ1-1; the tabulated D call, TRBD1, remains unverified against the DNA. Germline assignment: CDR1 SGDLS and CDR2 YYNGEE. The CDR3 has 13 residues if both end residues are counted. The chain's CDR3 is CASSVGGGTTWEF.

V is TRBV19 and J is TRBJ2-7, with 7 bases identical to TRBD1. The CDR3 loop spans 17 amino acids. CDR1 and CDR2 from the germline V gene are LNHDA and SQIVND (reference sequence). V lost 4 bases and J lost 3; bases outside the gene matches: 15. The CDR3 DNA reads as TGTGCCAGTAGTAAGTCGGGTTCGGCAGGGGGTCTCTACGAGCAGTACTTC. Amino acids: CASSKSGSAGGLYEQYF.

The chain has TRBV4-1 and TRBJ1-4, with D perhaps TRBD1 (5 bases). The CDR3 sequence is 18 residues long. From germline, CDR1 is MGHRA and CDR2 YSYEKL. The V gene lost 3 bases and the J gene lost 0 bases, with 17 bases spanning the gap. The CDR3 is CASSHHRQRAATNEKLFF. The CDR3 nucleotides read TGCGCCAGCAGCCACCACCGACAGAGAGCAGCAACTAATGAAAAACTGTTTTTT.

The gene calls are TRBV7-9 and TRBJ1-1; D is undetermined. Looked up from germline, CDR1 is SEHNR and CDR2 is FQNEAQ (reference sequence). Trimming removed 1 base at V and 1 base at J, with 7 bases between. This CDR3 comprises 14 residues. The DNA of the CDR3 is TGTGCCAGCAGCTTAGGGGCTGAGAACACTGAAGCTTTCTTT. Protein product: CASSLGAENTEAFF.

The chain links TRBV2 to TRBJ2-7, with TRBD1 matching 9 bases. The germline CDR1 and CDR2 sequences are SNHLY and FYNNEI. CDR3 length: 14 amino acids. The V and J ends lost 5 bases and 5 bases, in that order; junction bases with no gene match: 7. DNA for the CDR3: TGTGCCAGCAGTAGGACAGGGGACTTCGACGAGCAGTACTTC. Translated: CASSRTGDFDEQYF. Drawing the rest from reference TRBV2 and TRBJ2-7, the complete variable domain is EPEVTQTPSHQVTQMGQEVILRCVPISNHLYFYWYRQILGQKVEFLVSFYNNEISEKSEIFDDQFSVERPDGSNFTLKIRSTKLEDSAMYFCASSRTGDFDEQYFGPGTRLTVT.

The chain carries TRBV9 and TRBJ1-1; D is uncertain. Germline lookup yields CDR1 SGDLS and CDR2 YYNGEE. The V end was cut by 3 bases, the J end by 3 bases, with 12 bases between. The CDR3 sequence is 14 residues long. The CDR3 spells CASSAGLSDTEAFF. In DNA form, the CDR3 reads TGTGCCAGCAGCGCCGGACTTTCCGACACTGAAGCTTTCTTT.

This clone was seen a few times. The rearrangement links TRBV6-1 to TRBJ2-5; maybe TRBD2 (5 bases). Trimming left V 3 bases short and J 6 bases short, with 23 bases between. The germline V gene has CDR1 MNHNS and CDR2 SASEGT. The CDR3 runs 17 residues. DNA of the CDR3: TGTGCCAGCAGTGATGAGGGATTGGGTGGTTTTCGAAAGACCCAGTACTTC. Protein: CASSDEGLGGFRKTQYF.

The genes are TRBV25-1 and TRBJ1-1, with D maybe TRBD1 (6 bases). Germline lookup yields CDR1 MGHDK and CDR2 SYGVNS. The CDR3 covers 12 residues. Trimming took off 8 bases at V and 4 bases at J, with 11 bases between the two ends. For the CDR3, the DNA is TGTGCCAGCCGGGGGGCGGCCACTGAAGCTTTCTTT. This translates into CASRGAATEAFF.

The gene calls are TRBV9 and TRBJ2-7; D is unresolved. The V end was cut by 0 bases, the J end by 3 bases, with 7 bases between. The CDR3 has 13 amino acids. From germline, CDR1 is SGDLS and CDR2 YYNGEE. Here the CDR3 reads CASSVGSDYEQYF. CDR3 coding DNA: TGTGCCAGCAGCGTAGGGTCAGACTACGAGCAGTACTTC.

The V call is TRBV6-5, the J call TRBJ1-5; D unclear. Germline CDR1 reads MNHEY; CDR2 reads SVGAGI. This CDR3 region has 15 residues. Trimming left V 0 bases short and J 1 base short, with 7 bases between. The CDR3 loop reads CASSYSRGSNQPQHF. CDR3 bases: TGTGCCAGCAGTTACTCCCGGGGAAGCAATCAGCCCCAGCATTTT.

The V gene is TRBV6-5, the J gene TRBJ2-2; 8 nucleotides line up with TRBD1. Germline V gene data show CDR1 as MNHEY and CDR2 as SVGAGI. The CDR3 length is 16 residues. V lost 2 bases, J lost 1 base, and 3 bases stayed unmatched. This CDR3 is CASSYHGQGNTGELFF. CDR3 in DNA: TGTGCCAGCAGTTACCACGGACAGGGGAACACCGGGGAGCTGTTTTTT.

This chain links TRBV2 with TRBJ2-7; D might be TRBD1 (5 bases). The CDR3 contains 15 residues. V lost 2 bases and J 5 bases, leaving 16 bases between the germline ends. CDR1 SNHLY and CDR2 FYNNEI come from the germline V gene. The CDR3 region is CASSEQGIELDEQYF. The DNA for the CDR3 is TGTGCCAGCAGTGAACAGGGAATAGAGCTAGACGAGCAGTACTTC.